The entry below gives a single TCR beta chain sequence along with its context. The data were obtained in a study of blood T cell repertoires in COVID-19. Overall study context: Samples came from the United States, Italy and Spain, spanning acute and convalescent COVID-19. PBMCs, B-cell-depleted T cells, or T cells provided the cDNA or gDNA that made up the material.

This CDR3 region has 15 residues. Trimming removed 4 bases at V and 6 bases at J, with 16 bases between. Germline values: CDR1 GTSNPN, CDR2 SVGIG (reference sequence). Per the authors' pipeline: Reference gene primer amplification gave nucleated cell count estimates. Sequenced by immunoSEQ multiplex PCR; TCRdb stores in-frame clones only, minus some. V and J calls and clone size are copied from that table; D and trimming were computed from the DNA. The sample gives 120,000 or so clones, roughly 84% of which show up once; around 12% is in the top ten. Sequences were obtained from peripheral blood. The chain has TRBV30 and TRBJ1-6; D may be TRBD1 (6 bases). This sequence originates from a woman younger than 45 who had recovered from COVID-19. CDR3 DNA sequence: TGTGCCTGGACCACTATAGGGGGAAGTAATTCACCCCTCCACTTT. Encoded protein: CAWTTIGGSNSPLHF. Drawing the rest from reference TRBV30 and TRBJ1-6, the complete variable domain is SQTIHQWPATLVQPVGSPLSLECTVEGTSNPNLYWYRQAAGRGLQLLFYSVGIGQISSEVPQNLSASRPQDRQFILSSKKLLLSDSGFYLCAWTTIGGSNSPLHFGNGTRLTVT.